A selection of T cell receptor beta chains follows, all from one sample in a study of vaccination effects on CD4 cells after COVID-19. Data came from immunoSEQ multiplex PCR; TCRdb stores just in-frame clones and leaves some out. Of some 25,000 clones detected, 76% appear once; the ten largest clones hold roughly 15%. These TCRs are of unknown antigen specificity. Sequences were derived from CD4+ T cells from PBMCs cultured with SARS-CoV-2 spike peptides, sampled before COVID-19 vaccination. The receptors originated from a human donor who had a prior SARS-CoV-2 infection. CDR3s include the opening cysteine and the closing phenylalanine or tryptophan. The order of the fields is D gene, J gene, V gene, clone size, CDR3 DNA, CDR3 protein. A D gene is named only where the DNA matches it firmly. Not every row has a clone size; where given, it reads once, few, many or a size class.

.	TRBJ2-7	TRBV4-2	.	TGTGCCAGCAGCCAAGATTGGCGGGAAGGCTACGAGCAGTACTTC	CASSQDWREGYEQYF
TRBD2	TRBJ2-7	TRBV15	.	TGTGCCACATCCGGGCGGGAGCGCGAGCAGTACTTC	CATSGREREQYF
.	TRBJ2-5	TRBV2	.	TGTGCCAGCAGTGGTGGTCGGGAGACCCAGTACTTC	CASSGGRETQYF
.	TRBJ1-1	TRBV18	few	TGTGCCAGCTCACCATCTGGGGACCTCTACACTGAAGCTTTCTTT	CASSPSGDLYTEAFF
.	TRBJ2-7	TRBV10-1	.	TGCGCCAAGCCGACGGCGGCCTACGAGCAGTACTTC	CAKPTAAYEQYF
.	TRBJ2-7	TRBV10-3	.	TGTGCCATCAGTGCACTATCGACCTACGAGCAGTACTTC	CAISALSTYEQYF
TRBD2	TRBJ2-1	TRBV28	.	TGTGCCAGCAGGCGGACTAGCCCGGATGAGCAGTTCTTC	CASRRTSPDEQFF
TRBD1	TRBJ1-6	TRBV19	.	TGTGCCAGTAGTGTGACAGGGGAGGATTCACCCCTCCACTTT	CASSVTGEDSPLHF
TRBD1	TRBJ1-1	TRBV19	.	TGTGCCAGTAGTTCCCCAGGGGGCAGAACTGAAGCTTTCTTT	CASSSPGGRTEAFF
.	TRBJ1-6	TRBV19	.	TGTGCCAGTCAGGGGACTTATAATTCACCCCTCCACTTT	CASQGTYNSPLHF
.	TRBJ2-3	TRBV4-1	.	TGCGCCAGCAGCCCCTCGGGGTGGAGGGATACGCAGTATTTT	CASSPSGWRDTQYF
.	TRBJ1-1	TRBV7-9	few	TGTGCCAGCAGCCAGTTTGACAGTAACACTGAAGCTTTCTTT	CASSQFDSNTEAFF
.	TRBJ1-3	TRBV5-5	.	TGTGCCAGCAGCCAGGAGGGGCAGGCTGGAAACACCATATATTTT	CASSQEGQAGNTIYF
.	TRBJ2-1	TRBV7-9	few	TGTGCCAGCAGCGTCCCGAGGGGCACGAGCTCCTACAATGAGCAGTTCTTC	CASSVPRGTSSYNEQFF
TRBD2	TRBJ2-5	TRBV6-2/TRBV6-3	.	TGTGCCAGCAGTTACCGTCTAGCGGGAGAAGAGACCCAGTACTTC	CASSYRLAGEETQYF
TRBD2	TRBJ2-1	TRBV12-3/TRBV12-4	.	TGTGCCAGCAGTGACGGACTAGCGGGTGAGCAGTTCTTC	CASSDGLAGEQFF
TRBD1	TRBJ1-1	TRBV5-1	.	TGCGCCAGCAGCTTACTGCCGGGACAGGTGAACACTGAAGCTTTCTTT	CASSLLPGQVNTEAFF
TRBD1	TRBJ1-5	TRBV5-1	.	TGCGCCAGCAGCCCAGGGACAGGGGACGGACAGCCCCAGCATTTT	CASSPGTGDGQPQHF
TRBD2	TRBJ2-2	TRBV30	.	TGTGCCCGGGGGGGACTTATGGACACCGGGGAGCTGTTTTTT	CARGGLMDTGELFF
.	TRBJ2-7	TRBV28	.	TGTGCCAGCAGCCATGGGGGAACAGTAGCCTACGAGCAGTACTTC	CASSHGGTVAYEQYF
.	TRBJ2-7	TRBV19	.	TGTGCCAGTAGTGCTCTCGGGAGAACCTACGAGCAGTACTTC	CASSALGRTYEQYF
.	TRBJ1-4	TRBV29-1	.	TGCAGCGTGGCCAGGGAGGCTAATGAAAAACTGTTTTTT	CSVAREANEKLFF
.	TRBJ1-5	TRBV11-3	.	TGTGCCAGCAGCTCTACAGTGAATCAGCCCCAGCATTTT	CASSSTVNQPQHF
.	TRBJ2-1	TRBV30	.	TGTGCCTGGAGGCGCGGGGCAGCTGAGCAGTTCTTC	CAWRRGAAEQFF
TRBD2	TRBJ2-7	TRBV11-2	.	TGTGCCAGCAGCTCCCTCCGTCTAGCGGGAACCTACGAGCAGTACTTC	CASSSLRLAGTYEQYF
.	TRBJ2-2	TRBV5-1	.	TGCGCCAGCAGCTCCGGCTTCGACACCGGGGAGCTGTTTTTT	CASSSGFDTGELFF
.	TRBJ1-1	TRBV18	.	TGTGCCAGCTCATCCGCGGGGTCTATGAACACTGAAGCTTTCTTT	CASSSAGSMNTEAFF
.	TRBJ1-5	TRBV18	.	TGTGCCAGCTCACCTTTACCCAGGCCGCCTGATAGCAATCAGCCCCAGCATTTT	CASSPLPRPPDSNQPQHF
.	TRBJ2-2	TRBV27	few	TGTGCCAGCAGTTCACCCCTTAGTTGGGCGGGGGAGCTGTTTTTT	CASSSPLSWAGELFF
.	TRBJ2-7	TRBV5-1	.	TGCGCCAGCAGCTTGGGTCAGGAATACTACGAGCAGTACTTC	CASSLGQEYYEQYF
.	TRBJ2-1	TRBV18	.	TGTGCCAGCTCACGAGAGCGTTCCTACAATGAGCAGTTCTTC	CASSRERSYNEQFF
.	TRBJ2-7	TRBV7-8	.	TGTGCCAGCAGCTTAGGGCTAGCTTACGAGCAGTACTTC	CASSLGLAYEQYF
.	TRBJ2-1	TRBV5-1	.	TGCGCCAGCAGCCCTGACCGCAATGAGCAGTTCTTC	CASSPDRNEQFF
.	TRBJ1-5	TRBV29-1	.	TGCAGCGTTGCTTTGGGCCTGGATCAGCCCCAGCATTTT	CSVALGLDQPQHF